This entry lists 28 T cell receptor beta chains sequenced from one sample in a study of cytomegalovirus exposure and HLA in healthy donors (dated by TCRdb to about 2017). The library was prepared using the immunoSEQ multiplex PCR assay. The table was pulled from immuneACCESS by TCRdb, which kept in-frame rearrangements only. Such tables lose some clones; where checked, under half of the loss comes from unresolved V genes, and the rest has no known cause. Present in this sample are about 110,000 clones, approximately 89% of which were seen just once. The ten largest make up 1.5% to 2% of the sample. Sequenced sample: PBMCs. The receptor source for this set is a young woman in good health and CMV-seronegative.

CDR3 sequence: CASSATGTGKATEAFF. In nucleotides, the CDR3 is TGCGCCAGCAGTGCTACCGGGACAGGGAAGGCCACTGAAGCTTTCTTT. The chain employs TRBV10-1 and TRBJ1-1, with TRBD1 identical over 9 bases. The CDR3 has 16 amino acids. The trim removed 4 bases at V and 4 bases at J, leaving 10 bases unmatched. Per the germline V gene, CDR1 is WNHNN and CDR2 is SYGVQD (reference sequence).

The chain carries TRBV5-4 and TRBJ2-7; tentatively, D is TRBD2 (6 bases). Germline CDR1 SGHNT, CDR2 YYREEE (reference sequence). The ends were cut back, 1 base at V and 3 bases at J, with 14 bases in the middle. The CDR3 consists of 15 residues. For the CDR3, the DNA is TGTGCCAGCAGCTTGAGGGCTAGCGATATCTACGAGCAGTACTTC. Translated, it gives CASSLRASDIYEQYF. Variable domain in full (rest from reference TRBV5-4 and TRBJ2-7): ETGVTQSPTHLIKTRGQQVTLRCSSQSGHNTVSWYQQALGQGPQFIFQYYREEENGRGNFPPRFSGLQFPNYSSELNVNALELDDSALYLCASSLRASDIYEQYFGPGTRLTVT.

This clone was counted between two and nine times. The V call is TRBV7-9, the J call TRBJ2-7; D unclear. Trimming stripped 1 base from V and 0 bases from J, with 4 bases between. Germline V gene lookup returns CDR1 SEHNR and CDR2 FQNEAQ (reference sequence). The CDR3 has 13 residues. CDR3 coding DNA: TGTGCCAGCAGCTTAGACGGCTCCTACGAGCAGTACTTC. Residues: CASSLDGSYEQYF.

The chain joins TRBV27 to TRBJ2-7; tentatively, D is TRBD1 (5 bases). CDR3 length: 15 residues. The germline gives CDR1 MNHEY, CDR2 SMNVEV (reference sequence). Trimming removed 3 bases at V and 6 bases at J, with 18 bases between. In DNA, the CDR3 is TGTGCCAGCAGTTTCGCAGGGCTGGGCACGGGCGAGCAGTACTTC. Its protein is CASSFAGLGTGEQYF.

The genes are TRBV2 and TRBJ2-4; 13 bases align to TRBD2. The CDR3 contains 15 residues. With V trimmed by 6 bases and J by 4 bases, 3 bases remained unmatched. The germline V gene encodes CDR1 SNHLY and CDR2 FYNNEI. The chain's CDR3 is CASSRTSGRKNIQYF. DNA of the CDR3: TGTGCCAGCAGCCGGACTAGCGGGAGAAAAAACATTCAGTACTTC.

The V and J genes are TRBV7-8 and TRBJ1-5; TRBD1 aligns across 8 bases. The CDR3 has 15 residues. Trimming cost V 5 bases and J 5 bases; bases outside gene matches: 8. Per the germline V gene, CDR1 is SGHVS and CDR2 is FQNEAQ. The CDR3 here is CASSLTGEHDQPQHF. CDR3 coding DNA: TGTGCCAGCAGCCTGACAGGGGAACACGATCAGCCCCAGCATTTT.

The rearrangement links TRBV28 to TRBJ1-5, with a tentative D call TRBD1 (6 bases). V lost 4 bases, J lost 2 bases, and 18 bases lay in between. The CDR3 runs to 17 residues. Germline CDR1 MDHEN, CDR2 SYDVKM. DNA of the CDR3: TGTGCCAGCAGTTCGTCCCCGCTTTACAGGGGCAATCAGCCCCAGCATTTT. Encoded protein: CASSSSPLYRGNQPQHF.

This CDR3 is CASSHGLADSYEQYF. CDR3 nucleotides: TGTGCCAGCAGCCACGGACTAGCGGATTCCTACGAGCAGTACTTC. The rearrangement joins TRBV4-2 to TRBJ2-7, with 10 bases identical to TRBD2. The CDR3 consists of 15 residues. Trimming removed 3 bases from V and 1 base from J; junction bases left unmatched: 3. Germline CDR1 and CDR2: LGHNA and YNFKEQ.

As DNA, the CDR3 is TGTGCCAGCAGGTCCGGGACTAGTAACGGGGAGCTGTTTTTT. The encoded protein is CASRSGTSNGELFF. The chain recombines TRBV28 with TRBJ2-2; the match to TRBD2 covers 8 bases. The CDR3 length is 14 residues. V was pared by 6 bases and J by 7 bases, with 7 bases of the junction left unmatched. Germline V gene sequence: CDR1 MDHEN, CDR2 SYDVKM.

In nucleotides, the CDR3 is TGTGCCAGCAGCTTAACGGGGGACTTCGTCGAGCAGTACTTC. This gives the protein CASSLTGDFVEQYF. The chain combines TRBV7-9 with TRBJ2-7; tentative D call: TRBD2 (6 bases). The germline CDR1 and CDR2 sequences are SEHNR and FQNEAQ (reference sequence). The CDR3 loop spans 14 amino acids. Trimming removed 2 bases from V and 6 bases from J, with 14 bases in between.

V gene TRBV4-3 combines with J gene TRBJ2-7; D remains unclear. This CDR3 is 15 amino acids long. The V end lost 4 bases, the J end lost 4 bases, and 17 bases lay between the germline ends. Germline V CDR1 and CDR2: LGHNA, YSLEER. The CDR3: CASSPSPGKAYEQYF. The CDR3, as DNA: TGCGCCAGCAGCCCCTCCCCAGGTAAGGCTTACGAGCAGTACTTC.

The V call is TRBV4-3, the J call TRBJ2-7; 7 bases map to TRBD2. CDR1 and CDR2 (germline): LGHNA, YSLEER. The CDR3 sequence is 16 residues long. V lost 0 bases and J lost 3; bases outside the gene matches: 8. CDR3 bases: TGCGCCAGCAGCCAAGATCTGAGCGGGGCCTACTACGAGCAGTACTTC. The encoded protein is CASSQDLSGAYYEQYF.

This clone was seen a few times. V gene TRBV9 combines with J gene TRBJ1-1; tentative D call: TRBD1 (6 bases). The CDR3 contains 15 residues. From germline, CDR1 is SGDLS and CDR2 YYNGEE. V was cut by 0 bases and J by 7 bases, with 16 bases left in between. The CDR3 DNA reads TGTGCCAGCAGCGTAGAAGAGATGGGGGCGGATGAAGCTTTCTTT. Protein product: CASSVEEMGADEAFF.

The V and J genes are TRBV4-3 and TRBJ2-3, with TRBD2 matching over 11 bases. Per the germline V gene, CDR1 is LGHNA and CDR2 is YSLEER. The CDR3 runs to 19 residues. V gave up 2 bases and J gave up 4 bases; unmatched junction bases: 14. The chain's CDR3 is CASSQYHFGSGGDPDTQYF. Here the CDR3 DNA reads TGCGCCAGCAGCCAATACCACTTCGGTAGCGGGGGGGATCCAGATACGCAGTATTTT.

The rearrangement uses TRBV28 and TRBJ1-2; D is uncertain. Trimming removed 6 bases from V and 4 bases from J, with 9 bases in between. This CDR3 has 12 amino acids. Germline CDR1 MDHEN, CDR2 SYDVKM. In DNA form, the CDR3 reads TGTGCCAGCAGACCGGGAGGCTATGGCTACACCTTC. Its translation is CASRPGGYGYTF.

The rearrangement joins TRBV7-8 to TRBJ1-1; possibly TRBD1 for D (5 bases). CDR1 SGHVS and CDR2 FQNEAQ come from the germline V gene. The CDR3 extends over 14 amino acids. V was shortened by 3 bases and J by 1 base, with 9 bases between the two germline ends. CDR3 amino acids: CASSLTAPNTEAFF. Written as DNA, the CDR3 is TGTGCCAGCAGCTTGACAGCTCCGAACACTGAAGCTTTCTTT. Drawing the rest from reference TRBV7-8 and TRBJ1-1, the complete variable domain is GAGVSQSPRYKVAKRGQDVALRCDPISGHVSLFWYQQALGQGPEFLTYFQNEAQLDKSGLPSDRFFAERPEGSVSTLKIQRTQQEDSAVYLCASSLTAPNTEAFFGQGTRLTVV.

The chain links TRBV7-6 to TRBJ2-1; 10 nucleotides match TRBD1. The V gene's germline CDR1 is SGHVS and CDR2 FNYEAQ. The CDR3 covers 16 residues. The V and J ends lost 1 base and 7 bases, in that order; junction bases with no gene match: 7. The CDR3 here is CASSLVGQGGRNEQFF. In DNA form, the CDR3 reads TGTGCCAGCAGCTTAGTTGGACAGGGGGGGCGAAATGAGCAGTTCTTC.

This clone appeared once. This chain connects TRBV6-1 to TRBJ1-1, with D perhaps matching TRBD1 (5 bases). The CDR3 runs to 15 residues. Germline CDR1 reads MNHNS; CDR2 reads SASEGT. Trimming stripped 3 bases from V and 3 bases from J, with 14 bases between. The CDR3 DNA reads TGTGCCAGCAGTGAGGCAGGGCGTCCGTACACTGAAGCTTTCTTT. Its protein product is CASSEAGRPYTEAFF.

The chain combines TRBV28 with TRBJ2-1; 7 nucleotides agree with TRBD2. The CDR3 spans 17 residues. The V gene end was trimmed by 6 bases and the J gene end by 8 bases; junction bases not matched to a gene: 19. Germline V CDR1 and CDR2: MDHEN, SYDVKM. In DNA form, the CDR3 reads TGTGCCAGCAGGGGGCAGAACGGACTAGTAGGCTTCCATGAGCAGTTCTTC. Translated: CASRGQNGLVGFHEQFF.

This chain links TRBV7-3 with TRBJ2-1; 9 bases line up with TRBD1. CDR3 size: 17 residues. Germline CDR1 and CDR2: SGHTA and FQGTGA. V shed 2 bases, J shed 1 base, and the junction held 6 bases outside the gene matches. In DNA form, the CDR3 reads TGTGCCAGCAGCTTAGAACAGGGGGCAGGATCCTACAATGAGCAGTTCTTC. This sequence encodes CASSLEQGAGSYNEQFF.

The chain's CDR3 is CASSEGVGAAYEQYF. The DNA for the CDR3 is TGTGCCAGCAGTGAAGGCGTAGGGGCCGCCTACGAGCAGTACTTC. V usage is TRBV6-1 and J usage is TRBJ2-7; D perhaps matches TRBD1 (5 bases). V gave up 1 base and J gave up 2 bases, with 12 bases separating them. The CDR3 is 15 amino acids. Per germline, CDR1 MNHNS and CDR2 SASEGT.

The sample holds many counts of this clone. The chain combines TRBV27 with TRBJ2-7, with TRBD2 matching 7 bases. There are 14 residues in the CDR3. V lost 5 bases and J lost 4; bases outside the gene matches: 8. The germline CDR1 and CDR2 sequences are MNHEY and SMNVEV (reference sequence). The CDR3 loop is CASSMGEGLYEQYF. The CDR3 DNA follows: TGTGCCAGCAGTATGGGGGAGGGCCTATACGAGCAGTACTTC.

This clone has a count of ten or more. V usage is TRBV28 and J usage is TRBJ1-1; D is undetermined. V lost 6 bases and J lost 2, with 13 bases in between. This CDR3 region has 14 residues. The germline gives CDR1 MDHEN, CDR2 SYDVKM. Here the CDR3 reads CASSMRAGNTEAFF. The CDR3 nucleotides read TGTGCCAGCAGCATGAGGGCAGGAAACACTGAAGCTTTCTTT.

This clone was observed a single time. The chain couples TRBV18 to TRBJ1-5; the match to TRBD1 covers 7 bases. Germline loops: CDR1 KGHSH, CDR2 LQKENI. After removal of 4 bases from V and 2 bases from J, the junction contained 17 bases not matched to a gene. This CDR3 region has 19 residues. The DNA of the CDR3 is TGTGCCAGCTCACGACAGGGAATTTGGGGGAACCGGCGCAATCAGCCCCAGCATTTT. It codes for CASSRQGIWGNRRNQPQHF.

Written as DNA, the CDR3 is TGTGCCAGCAGCGTTCGTTCAGGGCGGCAGTACTTC. It codes for CASSVRSGRQYF. This chain links TRBV9 with TRBJ2-7, with D perhaps matching TRBD1 (5 bases). This CDR3 is built from 12 residues. Trimming removed 2 bases from V and 9 bases from J, with 12 bases in between. Germline V gene lookup returns CDR1 SGDLS and CDR2 YYNGEE.

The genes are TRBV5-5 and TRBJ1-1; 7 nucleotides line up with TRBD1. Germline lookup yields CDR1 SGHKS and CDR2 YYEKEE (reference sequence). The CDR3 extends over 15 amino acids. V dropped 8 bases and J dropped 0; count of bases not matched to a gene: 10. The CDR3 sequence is CASQEGARMNTEAFF. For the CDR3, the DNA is TGTGCCAGTCAGGAGGGGGCAAGGATGAACACTGAAGCTTTCTTT.

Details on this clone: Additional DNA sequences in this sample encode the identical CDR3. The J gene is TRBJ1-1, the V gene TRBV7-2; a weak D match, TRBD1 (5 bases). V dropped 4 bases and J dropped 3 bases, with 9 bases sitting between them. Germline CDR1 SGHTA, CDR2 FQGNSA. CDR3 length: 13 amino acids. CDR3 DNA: TGTGCCAGCAGCTCCCAGGGTGACACTGAAGCTTTCTTT. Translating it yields CASSSQGDTEAFF.

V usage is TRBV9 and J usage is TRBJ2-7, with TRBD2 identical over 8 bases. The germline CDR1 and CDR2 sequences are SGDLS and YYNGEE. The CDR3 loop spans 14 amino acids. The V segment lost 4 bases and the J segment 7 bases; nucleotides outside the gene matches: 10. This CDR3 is CASSRGGGPGEQYF. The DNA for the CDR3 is TGTGCCAGCAGCAGGGGCGGGGGGCCCGGAGAGCAGTACTTC.